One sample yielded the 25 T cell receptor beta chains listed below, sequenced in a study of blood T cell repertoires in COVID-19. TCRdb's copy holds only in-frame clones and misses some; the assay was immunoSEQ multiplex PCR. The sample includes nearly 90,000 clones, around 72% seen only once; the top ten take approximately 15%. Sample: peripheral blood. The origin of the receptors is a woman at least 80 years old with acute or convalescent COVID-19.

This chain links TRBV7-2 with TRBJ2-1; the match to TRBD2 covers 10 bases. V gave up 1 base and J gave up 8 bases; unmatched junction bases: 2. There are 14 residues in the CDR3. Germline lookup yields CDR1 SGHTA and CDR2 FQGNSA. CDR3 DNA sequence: TGTGCCAGCAGCTTAGGAGCGGGGGGGGATGAGCAGTTCTTC. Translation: CASSLGAGGDEQFF.

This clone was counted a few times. The CDR3 DNA reads TGCGCCAGCAGCACCAACAACAGGCGGTATGGCTACACCTTC. Protein sequence: CASSTNNRRYGYTF. The chain employs TRBV4-3 and TRBJ1-2; possibly TRBD1 for D (5 bases). The CDR3 consists of 14 residues. Germline V lookup: CDR1 LGHNA, CDR2 YSLEER. The V gene lost 5 bases and the J gene lost 5 bases, with 15 bases spanning the gap.

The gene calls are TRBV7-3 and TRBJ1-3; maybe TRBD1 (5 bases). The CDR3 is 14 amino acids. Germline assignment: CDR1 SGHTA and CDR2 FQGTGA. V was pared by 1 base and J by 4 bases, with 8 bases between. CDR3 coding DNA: TGTGCCAGCAGCTTAATGGGGGGAGGAAACACCATATATTTT. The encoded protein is CASSLMGGGNTIYF.

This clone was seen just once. The CDR3 sequence: CASSQEGLAGGPSYYEQYF. The CDR3 DNA follows: TGTGCCAGCAGCCAAGAGGGACTAGCGGGGGGGCCGAGCTATTACGAGCAGTACTTC. The chain is built from TRBV4-2 and TRBJ2-7; TRBD2 agrees at 16 bases. In germline, CDR1 is LGHNA, CDR2 YNFKEQ. After removal of 0 bases from V and 4 bases from J, the junction contained 9 bases not matched to a gene. CDR3 size: 19 residues.

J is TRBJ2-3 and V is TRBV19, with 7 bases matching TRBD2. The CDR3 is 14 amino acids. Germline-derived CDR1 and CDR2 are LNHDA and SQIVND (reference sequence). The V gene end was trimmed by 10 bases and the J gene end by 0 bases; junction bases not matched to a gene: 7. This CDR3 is CAISSGPSTDTQYF. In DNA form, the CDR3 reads TGTGCCATCTCTAGCGGCCCTAGCACAGATACGCAGTATTTT.

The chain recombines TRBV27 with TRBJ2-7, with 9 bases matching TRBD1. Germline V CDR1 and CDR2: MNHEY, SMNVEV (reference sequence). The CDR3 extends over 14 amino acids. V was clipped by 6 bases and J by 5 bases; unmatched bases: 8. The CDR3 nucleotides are TGTGCCAGCAGGGATTTACAGGGGGCAGACGAGCAGTACTTC. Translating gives CASRDLQGADEQYF.

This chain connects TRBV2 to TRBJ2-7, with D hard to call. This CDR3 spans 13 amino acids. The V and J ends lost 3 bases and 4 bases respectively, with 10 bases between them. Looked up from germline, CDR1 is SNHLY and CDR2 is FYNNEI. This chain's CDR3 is CASSEEQIYEQYF. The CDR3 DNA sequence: TGTGCCAGCAGTGAGGAACAGATTTACGAGCAGTACTTC.

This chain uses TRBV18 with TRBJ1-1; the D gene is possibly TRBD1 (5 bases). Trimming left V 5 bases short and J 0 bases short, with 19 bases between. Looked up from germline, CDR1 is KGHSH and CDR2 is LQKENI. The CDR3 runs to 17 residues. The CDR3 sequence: CASSMTAYSYMNTEAFF. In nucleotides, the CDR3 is TGTGCCAGCTCAATGACAGCATATTCTTACATGAACACTGAAGCTTTCTTT.

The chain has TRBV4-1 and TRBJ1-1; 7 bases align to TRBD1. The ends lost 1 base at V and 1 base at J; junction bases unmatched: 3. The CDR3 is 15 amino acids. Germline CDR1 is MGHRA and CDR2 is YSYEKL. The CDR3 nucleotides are TGCGCCAGCAGCCAAGGACAGGGAAAGAACACTGAAGCTTTCTTT. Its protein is CASSQGQGKNTEAFF.

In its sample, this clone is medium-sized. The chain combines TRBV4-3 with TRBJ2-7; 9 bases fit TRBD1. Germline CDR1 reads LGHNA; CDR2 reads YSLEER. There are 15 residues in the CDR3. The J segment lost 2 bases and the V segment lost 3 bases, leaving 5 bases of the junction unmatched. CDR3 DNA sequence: TGCGCCAGCAGCCATGGGGACAGGGCCGCCTACGAGCAGTACTTC. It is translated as CASSHGDRAAYEQYF.

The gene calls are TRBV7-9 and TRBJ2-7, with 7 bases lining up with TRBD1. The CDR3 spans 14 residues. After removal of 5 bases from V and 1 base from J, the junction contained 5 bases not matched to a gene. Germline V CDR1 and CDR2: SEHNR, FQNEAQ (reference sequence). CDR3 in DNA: TGTGCCAGCAGCCTCCAGGGGGTTTCCTACGAGCAGTACTTC. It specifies CASSLQGVSYEQYF. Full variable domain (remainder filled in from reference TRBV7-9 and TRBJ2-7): DTGVSQNPRHKITKRGQNVTFRCDPISEHNRLYWYRQTLGQGPEFLTYFQNEAQLEKSRLLSDRFSAERPKGSFSTLEIQRTEQGDSAMYLCASSLQGVSYEQYFGPGTRLTVT.

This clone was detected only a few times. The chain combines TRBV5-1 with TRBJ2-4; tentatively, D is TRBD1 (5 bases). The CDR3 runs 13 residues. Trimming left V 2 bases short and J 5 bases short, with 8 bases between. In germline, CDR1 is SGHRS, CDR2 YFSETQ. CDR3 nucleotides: TGCGCCAGCAGCTTCAAAGGGGAAAACATTCAGTACTTC. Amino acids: CASSFKGENIQYF. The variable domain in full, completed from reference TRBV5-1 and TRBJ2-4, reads KAGVTQTPRYLIKTRGQQVTLSCSPISGHRSVSWYQQTPGQGLQFLFEYFSETQRNKGNFPGRFSGRQFSNSRSEMNVSTLELGDSALYLCASSFKGENIQYFGAGTRLSVL.

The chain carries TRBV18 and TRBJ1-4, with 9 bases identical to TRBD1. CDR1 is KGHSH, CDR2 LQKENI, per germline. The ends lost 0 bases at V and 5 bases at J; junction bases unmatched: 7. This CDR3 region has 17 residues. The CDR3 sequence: CASSPPRQGGKNEKLFF. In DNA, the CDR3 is TGTGCCAGCTCACCACCGAGACAGGGGGGCAAGAATGAAAAACTGTTTTTT.

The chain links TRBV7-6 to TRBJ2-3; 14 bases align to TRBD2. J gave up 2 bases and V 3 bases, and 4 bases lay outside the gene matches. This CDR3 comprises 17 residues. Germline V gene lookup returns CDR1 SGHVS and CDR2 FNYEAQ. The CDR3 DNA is TGTGCCAGCAGCTTGGGACTAGCGGGGGACCCCACAGATACGCAGTATTTT. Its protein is CASSLGLAGDPTDTQYF.

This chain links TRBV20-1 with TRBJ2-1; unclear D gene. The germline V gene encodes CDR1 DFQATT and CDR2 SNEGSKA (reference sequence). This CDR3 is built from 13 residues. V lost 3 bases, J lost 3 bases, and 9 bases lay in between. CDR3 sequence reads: CSASPPNYNEQFF. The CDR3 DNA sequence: TGCAGTGCTAGTCCCCCCAACTACAATGAGCAGTTCTTC.

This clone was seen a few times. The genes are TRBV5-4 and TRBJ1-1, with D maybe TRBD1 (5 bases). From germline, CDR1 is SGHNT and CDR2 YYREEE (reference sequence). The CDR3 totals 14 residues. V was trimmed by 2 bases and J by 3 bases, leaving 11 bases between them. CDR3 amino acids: CASSFGAGYTEAFF. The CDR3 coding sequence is TGTGCCAGCAGCTTTGGGGCTGGGTACACTGAAGCTTTCTTT.

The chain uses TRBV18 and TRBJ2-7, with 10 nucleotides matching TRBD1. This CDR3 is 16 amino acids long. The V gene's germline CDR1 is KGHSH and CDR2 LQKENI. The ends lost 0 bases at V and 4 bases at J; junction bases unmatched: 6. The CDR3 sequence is CASSPPGTGVLYEQYF. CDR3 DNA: TGTGCCAGCTCACCACCCGGGACAGGGGTTTTATACGAGCAGTACTTC.

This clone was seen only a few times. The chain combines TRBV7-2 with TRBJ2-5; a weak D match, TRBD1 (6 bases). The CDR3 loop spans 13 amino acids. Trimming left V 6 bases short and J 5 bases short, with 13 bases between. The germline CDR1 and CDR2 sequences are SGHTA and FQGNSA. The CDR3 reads CASRRTVHETQYF. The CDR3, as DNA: TGTGCCAGCAGGCGGACAGTTCATGAGACCCAGTACTTC.

The CDR3 protein is CASSLDNLNTEAFF. The CDR3 coding sequence is TGTGCCAGCAGCCTGGACAATTTGAACACTGAAGCTTTCTTT. The rearrangement uses TRBV11-3 and TRBJ1-1, with a tentative D call TRBD1 (5 bases). Germline-derived CDR1 and CDR2 are SGHNT and YENEEA. The CDR3 spans 14 residues. V gave up 5 bases and J gave up 0 bases, with 10 bases separating them.

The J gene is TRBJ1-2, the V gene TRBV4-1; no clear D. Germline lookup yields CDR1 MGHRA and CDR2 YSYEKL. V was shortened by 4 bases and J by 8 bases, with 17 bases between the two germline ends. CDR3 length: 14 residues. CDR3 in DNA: TGCGCCAGCAGCCCCGAACGAGGGCTGGGAGGCTACACCTTC. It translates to CASSPERGLGGYTF.

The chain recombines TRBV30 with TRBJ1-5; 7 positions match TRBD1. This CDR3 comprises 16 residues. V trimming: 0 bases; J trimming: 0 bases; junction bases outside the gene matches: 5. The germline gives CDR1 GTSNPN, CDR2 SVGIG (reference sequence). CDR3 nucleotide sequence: TGTGCCTGGAGTGTACCCTCAGGGGGTAGCAATCAGCCCCAGCATTTT. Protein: CAWSVPSGGSNQPQHF.

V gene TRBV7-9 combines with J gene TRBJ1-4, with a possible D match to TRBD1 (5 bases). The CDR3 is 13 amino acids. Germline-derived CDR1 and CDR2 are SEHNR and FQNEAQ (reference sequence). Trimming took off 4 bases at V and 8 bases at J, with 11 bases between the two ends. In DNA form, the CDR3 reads TGTGCCAGCAGCTCTGGGGCTTGGGAAAAACTGTTTTTT. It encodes CASSSGAWEKLFF. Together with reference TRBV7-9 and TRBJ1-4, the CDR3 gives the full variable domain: DTGVSQNPRHKITKRGQNVTFRCDPISEHNRLYWYRQTLGQGPEFLTYFQNEAQLEKSRLLSDRFSAERPKGSFSTLEIQRTEQGDSAMYLCASSSGAWEKLFFGSGTQLSVL.

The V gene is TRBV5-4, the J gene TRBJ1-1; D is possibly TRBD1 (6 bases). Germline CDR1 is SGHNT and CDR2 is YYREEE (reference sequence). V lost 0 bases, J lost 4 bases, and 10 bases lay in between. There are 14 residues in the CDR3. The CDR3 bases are TGTGCCAGCAGCTTGGAGGGCAGGGGCACTGAAGCTTTCTTT. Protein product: CASSLEGRGTEAFF.

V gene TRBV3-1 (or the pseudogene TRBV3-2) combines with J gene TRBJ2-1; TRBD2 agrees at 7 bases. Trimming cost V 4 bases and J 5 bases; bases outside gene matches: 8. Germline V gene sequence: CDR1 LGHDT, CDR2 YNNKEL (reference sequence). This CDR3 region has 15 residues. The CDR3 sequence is CASSPRASGHNEQFF. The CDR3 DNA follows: TGTGCCAGCAGCCCGAGGGCTAGCGGTCACAATGAGCAGTTCTTC.

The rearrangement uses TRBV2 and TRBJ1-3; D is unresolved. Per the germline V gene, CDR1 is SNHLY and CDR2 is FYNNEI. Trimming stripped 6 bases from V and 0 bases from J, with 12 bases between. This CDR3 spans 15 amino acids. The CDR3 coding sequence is TGTGCCAGCAGGATTACAAGGAGCTCTGGAAACACCATATATTTT. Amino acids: CASRITRSSGNTIYF.